The 9 T cell receptor beta chains below come from one sample, sequenced in a study of immune evolution from preneoplasia to lung adenocarcinoma. Sequencing was performed with immunoSEQ multiplex PCR; in TCRdb, only in-frame clones are kept and a portion is missing. The sample has 5,500 to 7,000 clones, around 79% seen once. Source material: FFPE adjacent normal lung tissue. Source of these receptors: a person aged 55-80 years with lung adenocarcinoma.

This chain joins TRBV4-2 and TRBJ1-4; 7 bases align to TRBD1. Germline CDR1 LGHNA, CDR2 YNFKEQ. The CDR3 loop spans 16 amino acids. V was pared by 1 base and J by 2 bases, with 4 bases of the junction left unmatched. CDR3 sequence: CASSQGPGQTNEKLFF. The CDR3, as DNA: TGTGCCAGCAGCCAAGGCCCGGGACAGACTAATGAAAAACTGTTTTTT.

The rearrangement joins TRBV5-4 to TRBJ1-6; tentative D call: TRBD1 (6 bases). V lost 3 bases, J lost 0 bases, and 19 bases lay in between. This CDR3 is 19 amino acids long. Germline CDR1 and CDR2: SGHNT and YYREEE (reference sequence). For the CDR3, the DNA is TGTGCCAGCAGCTCCCGGACAGCCACCGCAAGCTCCTATAATTCACCCCTCCACTTT. This sequence encodes CASSSRTATASSYNSPLHF.

The CDR3 DNA follows: TGTGCCAGCAGTGGCTACAGGGATACCGGGGAGCTGTTTTTT. Translating gives CASSGYRDTGELFF. This chain joins TRBV28 and TRBJ2-2, with a weak D call TRBD1 (6 bases). Germline assignment: CDR1 MDHEN and CDR2 SYDVKM. CDR3 length: 14 residues. Trimming took 5 bases from V and 5 from J, leaving 12 bases between them.

The chain joins TRBV2 to TRBJ1-2; 11 bases are a match to TRBD1. The CDR3 sequence is 13 residues long. Germline V gene lookup returns CDR1 SNHLY and CDR2 FYNNEI. With 8 bases clipped from V and 4 bases from J, the junction kept 3 bases outside the gene matches. CDR3 region: CASGQGASYGYTF. CDR3 in DNA: TGTGCCAGCGGACAGGGGGCGAGCTATGGCTACACCTTC.

V usage is TRBV5-1 and J usage is TRBJ1-6; no definite D call. The V and J ends lost 1 base and 0 bases respectively, with 5 bases between them. The germline V gene has CDR1 SGHRS and CDR2 YFSETQ. This CDR3 contains 15 residues. In DNA, the CDR3 is TGCGCCAGCAGCTTGAGAAGCTCCTATAATTCACCCCTCCACTTT. The encoded protein is CASSLRSSYNSPLHF.

This clone was detected a few times. The chain recombines TRBV27 with TRBJ1-6, with a possible D match to TRBD1 (5 bases). Germline V gene lookup returns CDR1 MNHEY and CDR2 SMNVEV (reference sequence). This CDR3 is 17 amino acids long. Trimming took 2 bases from V and 3 from J, leaving 14 bases between them. CDR3 nucleotide sequence: TGTGCCAGCAGTTTAAGTCCAGGGAGCTTCTATAATTCACCCCTCCACTTT. Translation: CASSLSPGSFYNSPLHF.

The chain joins TRBV9 to TRBJ2-4, with D possibly matching TRBD2 (6 bases). CDR3 length equals 15 residues. The V gene's germline CDR1 is SGDLS and CDR2 YYNGEE. Trimming pared 0 bases from V and 3 bases from J, leaving 10 bases between. The CDR3 DNA reads TGTGCCAGCAGCGTAGGTGGGGGAGGCAAAAACATTCAGTACTTC. It yields the protein CASSVGGGGKNIQYF.

The chain joins TRBV20-1 to TRBJ1-2; D is undetermined. The germline V gene encodes CDR1 DFQATT and CDR2 SNEGSKA (reference sequence). Trimming shortened V by 5 bases and J by 7 bases, and 5 bases separated the two germline ends. This CDR3 spans 9 amino acids. CDR3 in amino acids: CSARGGYTF. The CDR3 DNA follows: TGCAGTGCTCGTGGTGGCTACACCTTC.

There are a few counts of this clone. The chain recombines TRBV30 with TRBJ1-1, with TRBD1 matching 10 bases. The germline V gene encodes CDR1 GTSNPN and CDR2 SVGIG (reference sequence). V was clipped by 0 bases and J by 1 base; unmatched bases: 8. This CDR3 region has 17 residues. Written as DNA, the CDR3 is TGTGCCTGGAGTGTACGGGACAGGGGTCGGGAGAACACTGAAGCTTTCTTT. It is translated as CAWSVRDRGRENTEAFF. The variable domain in full, with the rest retrieved from reference TRBV30 and TRBJ1-1, is SQTIHQWPATLVQPVGSPLSLECTVEGTSNPNLYWYRQAAGRGLQLLFYSVGIGQISSEVPQNLSASRPQDRQFILSSKKLLLSDSGFYLCAWSVRDRGRENTEAFFGQGTRLTVV.